The 27 T cell receptor beta chains below come from one sample, sequenced in a study of OX40 agonist ivuxolimab in advanced cancers. The repertoire was sequenced with immunoSEQ multiplex PCR; TCRdb's copy has only in-frame clones and lacks some. The repertoire has under 40,000 clones, roughly 90% of them found once; the top ten carry 0.92%. This sample comprised CD4+ or CD8+ T cells sorted from blood, obtained in a trial of the OX40 agonist ivuxolimab. Receptor source: an adult with an advanced solid tumor such as melanoma, head and neck, liver or kidney cancer.

This chain joins TRBV5-1 and TRBJ1-1; 7 bases are shared with TRBD1. CDR1 SGHRS and CDR2 YFSETQ come from the germline V gene. J lost 0 bases, V lost 4 bases, and 6 bases had no gene match. This CDR3 has 15 residues. DNA for the CDR3: TGCGCCAGCAGCCCCGGACAGGTGATGAACACTGAAGCTTTCTTT. This encodes CASSPGQVMNTEAFF. Supplemented by reference TRBV5-1 and TRBJ1-1, the full variable domain reads KAGVTQTPRYLIKTRGQQVTLSCSPISGHRSVSWYQQTPGQGLQFLFEYFSETQRNKGNFPGRFSGRQFSNSRSEMNVSTLELGDSALYLCASSPGQVMNTEAFFGQGTRLTVV.

This clone was observed once. V is TRBV6-5 and J is TRBJ2-1; 9 nucleotides match TRBD2. V gave up 4 bases and J gave up 6 bases; unmatched junction bases: 10. The V gene's germline CDR1 is MNHEY and CDR2 SVGAGI. This CDR3 spans 16 amino acids. DNA for the CDR3: TGTGCCAGCAGTTCCCGCGGGAGGGGGTACGTCAATGAGCAGTTCTTC. Translation: CASSSRGRGYVNEQFF.

In this sample, this clone turned up a few times. At one end the junction does not follow the germline gene, possibly because of a read error. The chain links TRBV6-6 to TRBJ1-5; 9 nucleotides agree with TRBD1. The germline gives CDR1 MNHNY, CDR2 SVGAGI (reference sequence). The CDR3 has 14 amino acids. The CDR3 protein is CASSLGQGNHPQHF. The CDR3 DNA follows: TGTGCCAGCAGCTTGGGACAGGGCAATCATCCCCAGCATTTT.

This chain joins TRBV6-1 and TRBJ2-2, with 14 positions matching TRBD2. Trimming took 2 bases from V and 3 from J; bases not matched to a gene: 5. CDR1 and CDR2 (germline): MNHNS, SASEGT. The CDR3 is 18 residues long. CDR3 loop: CASSEKTSGGDYTGELFF. In DNA, the CDR3 is TGTGCCAGCAGTGAAAAGACTAGCGGGGGGGATTACACCGGGGAGCTGTTTTTT.

This rearrangement joins TRBV19 to TRBJ2-1, with 10 bases identical to TRBD1. Germline-derived CDR1 and CDR2 are LNHDA and SQIVND (reference sequence). Trimming removed 3 bases from V and 7 bases from J; junction bases left unmatched: 3. The CDR3 runs to 14 residues. CDR3 sequence (DNA): TGTGCCAGTAGTATCGACAGGGGGCGGAATGAGCAGTTCTTC. It specifies CASSIDRGRNEQFF.

The V gene is TRBV28, the J gene TRBJ2-7, with TRBD2 as a possible D gene (5 bases). Germline CDR1 and CDR2: MDHEN and SYDVKM. This CDR3 comprises 12 residues. V was cut by 5 bases and J by 4 bases, with 9 bases left in between. CDR3 coding DNA: TGTGCCAGCAGTCGGGGTGGGTACGAGCAGTACTTC. This codes for CASSRGGYEQYF.

V gene TRBV5-4 combines with J gene TRBJ2-5; D is perhaps TRBD2 (6 bases). The CDR3 sequence is 13 residues long. CDR1 and CDR2 (germline): SGHNT, YYREEE (reference sequence). Deletions cut 2 bases from V and 4 bases from J, with 9 bases between. CDR3 region: CASSLGTRETQYF. The DNA for the CDR3 is TGTGCCAGCAGCTTAGGGACTCGAGAGACCCAGTACTTC.

The chain carries TRBV4-1 and TRBJ2-7; 7 bases are shared with TRBD1. Unmatched junction bases numbered 9, after V lost 5 bases and J lost 2 bases. From germline, CDR1 is MGHRA and CDR2 YSYEKL. The CDR3 spans 15 residues. Here the CDR3 reads CASSVSGTETYEQYF. CDR3 DNA sequence: TGCGCCAGCAGCGTATCCGGGACAGAGACCTACGAGCAGTACTTC.

The chain couples TRBV7-6 to TRBJ2-3; D remains ambiguous. Germline CDR1 is SGHVS and CDR2 is FNYEAQ. V shed 2 bases and J shed 0 bases, with 3 bases lying between them. The CDR3 covers 13 residues. The CDR3 sequence: CASSLFSTDTQYF. CDR3 sequence (DNA): TGTGCCAGCAGCTTATTTAGCACAGATACGCAGTATTTT.

This clone has only one observation. This rearrangement joins TRBV19 to TRBJ1-4; no definite D call. This CDR3 has 14 residues. The V gene lost 7 bases and the J gene lost 11 bases, with 20 bases spanning the gap. The V gene's germline CDR1 is LNHDA and CDR2 SQIVND (reference sequence). The CDR3: CASTQTSRLGKLFF. In DNA, the CDR3 is TGTGCCAGTACCCAGACATCACGGTTGGGTAAACTGTTTTTT.

As for this clone: The junction departs from germline at one end; a sequencing error may be responsible. The chain has TRBV15 and TRBJ2-7; D is undetermined. CDR1 and CDR2 from the germline V gene are LNHNV and YYDKDF (reference sequence). This CDR3 has 16 residues. The CDR3 bases are TGTGCCACCACCAGAGTCACCGGTATGAGCTCCCACGAGCAGTCCTTC. It encodes CATTRVTGMSSHEQSF. The full variable domain, with the rest looked up from reference TRBV15 and TRBJ2-7, is DAMVIQNPRYQVTQFGKPVTLSCSQTLNHNVMYWYQQKSSQAPKLLFHYYDKDFNNEADTPDNFQSRRPNTSFCFLDIRSPGLGDTAMYLCATTRVTGMSSHEQSFGPGTRLTVT.

This clone was detected only once. This chain links TRBV6-5 with TRBJ2-2; TRBD2 matches 10 bases. The CDR3 has 15 amino acids. Germline trimming cut 5 bases from V and 6 bases from J; bases unmatched to any gene: 6. Germline V gene sequence: CDR1 MNHEY, CDR2 SVGAGI. The CDR3: CASSPSGRAAGELFF. DNA for the CDR3: TGTGCCAGCAGTCCTAGCGGGAGAGCCGCCGGGGAGCTGTTTTTT.

The CDR3 sequence is CASSLKVQGNTEAFF. In DNA, the CDR3 is TGTGCCAGCAGCTTGAAGGTACAGGGGAATACTGAAGCTTTCTTT. The chain carries TRBV5-4 and TRBJ1-1; 7 bases are a match to TRBD1. This CDR3 has 15 amino acids. Germline CDR1 reads SGHNT; CDR2 reads YYREEE (reference sequence). V shed 1 base and J 5 bases; nucleotides not matched to a gene: 8.

The chain employs TRBV5-5 and TRBJ2-7, with 7 bases identical to TRBD1. V shed 0 bases and J 2 bases; nucleotides not matched to a gene: 2. CDR3 length equals 14 residues. Germline-derived CDR1 and CDR2 are SGHKS and YYEKEE (reference sequence). For the CDR3, the DNA is TGTGCCAGCAGCTTGGGGGACAGCACCTACGAGCAGTACTTC. It encodes CASSLGDSTYEQYF.

V is TRBV5-4 and J is TRBJ1-5; D unclear. Germline V CDR1 and CDR2: SGHNT, YYREEE (reference sequence). The CDR3 spans 13 residues. The V and J ends lost 9 bases and 0 bases respectively, with 10 bases between them. The CDR3 sequence is CATQRDSNQPQHF. The DNA of the CDR3 is TGTGCCACGCAACGGGATAGCAATCAGCCCCAGCATTTT.

This clone came up a few times. The chain has TRBV28 and TRBJ1-1, with 8 bases matching TRBD1. The CDR3 runs 14 residues. CDR1 is MDHEN and CDR2 is SYDVKM in the germline V gene. V was clipped by 6 bases and J by 6 bases; unmatched bases: 9. CDR3 region: CASSYPTGGAEAFF. CDR3 DNA sequence: TGTGCCAGCAGCTACCCTACAGGGGGGGCTGAAGCTTTCTTT.

This chain connects TRBV27 to TRBJ2-2, with D unresolved. CDR3 length: 13 residues. Germline V lookup: CDR1 MNHEY, CDR2 SMNVEV (reference sequence). V lost 6 bases, J lost 0 bases, and 5 bases lay in between. In DNA form, the CDR3 reads TGTGCCAGCAGGCCTACGAACACCGGGGAGCTGTTTTTT. As protein: CASRPTNTGELFF.

This clone was observed a single time. The V gene is TRBV9, the J gene TRBJ2-1, with 8 nucleotides matching TRBD2. This CDR3 has 15 residues. V lost 4 bases, J lost 0 bases, and 3 bases stayed unmatched. The germline gives CDR1 SGDLS, CDR2 YYNGEE. The CDR3 DNA sequence: TGTGCCAGCAGCCCAGGGACTAGCTCCTACAATGAGCAGTTCTTC. Translating it yields CASSPGTSSYNEQFF.

This clone was counted a single time. The rearrangement links TRBV7-2 to TRBJ2-1, with 10 bases lining up with TRBD2. V gave up 2 bases and J gave up 4 bases; unmatched junction bases: 2. The CDR3 is 15 residues long. Germline V gives CDR1 SGHTA, CDR2 FQGNSA. CDR3 loop: CASSLTSGNYNEQFF. The CDR3 DNA follows: TGTGCCAGCAGCTTAACTAGCGGGAATTACAATGAGCAGTTCTTC.

The gene calls are TRBV28 and TRBJ1-2; weak D call: TRBD1 (5 bases). V shed 5 bases and J shed 7 bases, with 11 bases lying between them. This CDR3 is 12 amino acids long. In germline, CDR1 is MDHEN, CDR2 SYDVKM. CDR3 sequence: CASSPPGGGYTF. CDR3 nucleotides: TGTGCCAGCAGTCCCCCTGGGGGTGGCTACACCTTC.

The chain joins TRBV19 to TRBJ2-1; 7 bases match TRBD2. With 3 bases clipped from V and 4 bases from J, the junction kept 6 bases outside the gene matches. This CDR3 has 15 residues. Germline CDR1 is LNHDA and CDR2 is SQIVND (reference sequence). CDR3 amino acids: CASSMGLAAYNEQFF. In DNA, the CDR3 is TGTGCCAGTAGTATGGGGCTAGCGGCTTACAATGAGCAGTTCTTC. The complete variable domain, with remaining parts taken from reference TRBV19 and TRBJ2-1, reads DGGITQSPKYLFRKEGQNVTLSCEQNLNHDAMYWYRQDPGQGLRLIYYSQIVNDFQKGDIAEGYSVSREKKESFPLTVTSAQKNPTAFYLCASSMGLAAYNEQFFGPGTRLTVL.

This clone was seen once. The CDR3 loop is CAWTKVGGYHEQYF. CDR3 DNA: TGTGCCTGGACCAAAGTGGGAGGGTACCACGAGCAGTACTTC. The chain joins TRBV30 to TRBJ2-7; 7 nucleotides agree with TRBD2. The trim removed 4 bases at V and 5 bases at J, leaving 11 bases unmatched. Germline V CDR1 and CDR2: GTSNPN, SVGIG (reference sequence). This CDR3 is built from 14 residues.

The rearrangement uses TRBV5-1 and TRBJ2-1; weak D call: TRBD1 (6 bases). This CDR3 is 17 amino acids long. CDR1 and CDR2 from the germline V gene are SGHRS and YFSETQ. V shed 7 bases and J shed 5 bases, with 25 bases lying between them. CDR3 nucleotide sequence: TGCGCCAGCGGTATGGGTAATCTCAGGGGAGCCAACAATGAGCAGTTCTTC. It is translated as CASGMGNLRGANNEQFF.

The chain employs TRBV28 and TRBJ1-4; unclear D gene. In germline, CDR1 is MDHEN, CDR2 SYDVKM. Trimming left V 9 bases short and J 6 bases short, with 14 bases between. The CDR3 is 13 residues long. DNA of the CDR3: TGTGCCAGTAAGATCGGGCGATATGAAAAACTGTTTTTT. This sequence encodes CASKIGRYEKLFF.

This clone was picked up one time. The chain employs TRBV18 and TRBJ2-1, with 11 nucleotides matching TRBD2. CDR1 and CDR2 (germline): KGHSH, LQKENI. V was pared by 0 bases and J by 4 bases, with 5 bases of the junction left unmatched. The CDR3 extends over 17 amino acids. The CDR3 sequence: CASSPPSSGRSYNEQFF. As DNA, the CDR3 is TGTGCCAGCTCACCACCCTCTAGCGGGAGGTCTTACAATGAGCAGTTCTTC.

The chain recombines TRBV6-5 with TRBJ2-5; the match to TRBD1 covers 10 bases. Germline CDR1 reads MNHEY; CDR2 reads SVGAGI. J gave up 11 bases and V 5 bases, and 8 bases lay outside the gene matches. CDR3 length: 13 residues. The DNA of the CDR3 is TGTGCCAGCAGTCAGGGACAGGGGCCGAAGCAGTACTTC. Its protein is CASSQGQGPKQYF.

The chain employs TRBV4-2 and TRBJ2-5; D remains unclear. This CDR3 has 13 residues. Germline assignment: CDR1 LGHNA and CDR2 YNFKEQ. With 0 bases removed from V and 5 bases from J, the gap between germline ends came to 7 bases. The chain's CDR3 is CASSQEARETQYF. The CDR3 region has the DNA TGTGCCAGCAGCCAAGAAGCCCGGGAGACCCAGTACTTC.